What follows are 5 T cell receptor beta chains derived from one specimen sequenced in a study of OX40 agonist ivuxolimab in advanced cancers. The method behind the library was the immunoSEQ multiplex PCR assay. Drawn from immuneACCESS, this table holds only the in-frame rearrangements with V and J called that TCRdb kept. Clones are partly lost; checked studies trace under half to an unresolved V gene and leave the rest unexplained. The sample profile shows 60,000 to 100,000 clones; about nine tenths of them were found once. The ten top clones hold 0.2% to 0.3% of the sample. The material was CD4+ or CD8+ T cells sorted from blood, obtained in a trial of the OX40 agonist ivuxolimab. These receptors all stem from an adult with an advanced solid tumor such as melanoma, head and neck, liver or kidney cancer.

The chain links TRBV9 to TRBJ1-3; D is undetermined. With 0 bases removed from V and 3 bases from J, the gap between germline ends came to 13 bases. The CDR3 is 16 amino acids. Germline V CDR1 and CDR2: SGDLS, YYNGEE. CDR3 DNA sequence: TGTGCCAGCAGCGTAGCGTCCCACCGAGGTGGAAACACCATATATTTT. It encodes CASSVASHRGGNTIYF.

This clone has just one count. The CDR3 region is CASSRDRAQETQYF. The CDR3 DNA sequence: TGTGCCAGCAGCAGGGACCGCGCTCAAGAGACCCAGTACTTC. The chain couples TRBV6-6 to TRBJ2-5, with D perhaps matching TRBD1 or TRBD2 (5 bases each). With 6 bases removed from V and 2 bases from J, the gap between germline ends came to 13 bases. The CDR3 contains 14 residues. The germline V gene has CDR1 MNHNY and CDR2 SVGAGI (reference sequence).

The chain couples TRBV5-4 to TRBJ1-5; D call uncertain. CDR1 and CDR2 (germline): SGHNT, YYREEE (reference sequence). The germline V and J ends were trimmed by 0 bases and 4 bases, with 8 bases remaining between them. This CDR3 is 14 amino acids long. The CDR3 coding sequence is TGTGCCAGCAGCTTGGACAAATCTAATCAGCCCCAGCATTTT. Amino acids: CASSLDKSNQPQHF. Complete variable domain (other parts from reference TRBV5-4 and TRBJ1-5): ETGVTQSPTHLIKTRGQQVTLRCSSQSGHNTVSWYQQALGQGPQFIFQYYREEENGRGNFPPRFSGLQFPNYSSELNVNALELDDSALYLCASSLDKSNQPQHFGDGTRLSIL.

The genes are TRBV6-6 and TRBJ2-7, with D uncertain. Trimming removed 2 bases at V and 0 bases at J, with 8 bases between. Germline V CDR1 and CDR2: MNHNY, SVGAGI (reference sequence). CDR3 length equals 14 residues. CDR3 loop: CASSYVRNSYEQYF. DNA of the CDR3: TGTGCCAGCAGTTACGTACGGAACTCCTACGAGCAGTACTTC.

The chain has TRBV29-1 and TRBJ2-3, with D perhaps TRBD2 (7 bases). Germline V gene lookup returns CDR1 SQVTM and CDR2 ANQGSEA. The CDR3 length is 13 residues. V lost 8 bases, J lost 2 bases, and 14 bases lay in between. In DNA form, the CDR3 reads TGCAGCCTGGGGGCGGGGGCCACAGATACGCAGTATTTT. Its translation is CSLGAGATDTQYF.